The 13 T cell receptor beta chains below all came from one sample that was sequenced in a study of CD8+ T cells in alopecia areata listed by TCRdb under 2018. The library was obtained by the immunoSEQ multiplex PCR assay. RNA was extracted from all samples and reverse transcribed into cDNA, which served as template for TCR sequencing. This is the immuneACCESS table as TCRdb keeps it, with only in-frame sequences that have V and J called. A part of the clones is gone; compared with another copy, unresolved V genes explain less than half, and the rest is unexplained. The sample yields about 210,000 clones; around 65% were counted once. The ten top clones hold 0.95% to 1.5% of the sample. The treatment or condition label here, explained by the study, means: oral pan-JAK inhibitor, 5-10 mg twice daily. The specimen was CD4+ T cells sorted from blood, collected at week 44, from a patient treated with tofacitinib. Every receptor here comes from a human donor with alopecia areata.

The V call is TRBV5-1, the J call TRBJ1-2; 9 bases match TRBD1. The CDR3 runs 15 residues. Germline CDR1 is SGHRS and CDR2 is YFSETQ. J lost 4 bases, V lost 0 bases, and 4 bases had no gene match. CDR3 protein: CASSLGQGEAYGYTF. The CDR3 DNA sequence: TGCGCCAGCAGCTTGGGACAGGGGGAGGCCTATGGCTACACCTTC.

The chain employs TRBV5-1 and TRBJ2-2; D uncertain. The germline gives CDR1 SGHRS, CDR2 YFSETQ. This CDR3 has 15 residues. V shed 0 bases and J shed 1 base, with 7 bases lying between them. The CDR3 region is CASSLDWGNTGELFF. The CDR3 DNA reads as TGCGCCAGCAGCTTGGATTGGGGGAACACCGGGGAGCTGTTTTTT.

J is TRBJ1-2 and V is TRBV7-9; D gene ambiguous. CDR3 length: 13 amino acids. In germline, CDR1 is SEHNR, CDR2 FQNEAQ (reference sequence). Trimming pared 7 bases from V and 8 bases from J, leaving 17 bases between. CDR3 coding DNA: TGTGCCAGCACTGCCGATCAGGAGCGGGGCTACACCTTC. Translated, it gives CASTADQERGYTF.

In regard to this clone: The sample has other DNA sequences that encode this CDR3 too. The chain carries TRBV30 and TRBJ2-7; 10 bases map to TRBD1. Per germline, CDR1 GTSNPN and CDR2 SVGIG (reference sequence). CDR3 length: 15 residues. J lost 1 base, V lost 2 bases, and 5 bases had no gene match. CDR3 loop: CAWSPPGQGSYEQYF. The CDR3 nucleotides read TGTGCCTGGAGTCCCCCGGGACAGGGGTCCTACGAGCAGTACTTC. Variable domain in full (rest from reference TRBV30 and TRBJ2-7): SQTIHQWPATLVQPVGSPLSLECTVEGTSNPNLYWYRQAAGRGLQLLFYSVGIGQISSEVPQNLSASRPQDRQFILSSKKLLLSDSGFYLCAWSPPGQGSYEQYFGPGTRLTVT.

V gene TRBV19 combines with J gene TRBJ2-3; 11 bases align to TRBD2. V trimming: 6 bases; J trimming: 4 bases; junction bases outside the gene matches: 12. Germline values: CDR1 LNHDA, CDR2 SQIVND (reference sequence). The CDR3 has 17 amino acids. The CDR3 coding sequence is TGTGCCAGTAGCCAAGGGGCTAGCGGGGGGCTAGCAGATACGCAGTATTTT. Translating gives CASSQGASGGLADTQYF.

This chain joins TRBV25-1 and TRBJ2-3; D assignment may be TRBD1 or TRBD2 (7 bases each). Germline V gives CDR1 MGHDK, CDR2 SYGVNS. The CDR3 runs to 16 residues. V was clipped by 1 base and J by 6 bases, with 17 bases between them. CDR3 sequence: CASSESGRGGLDTQYF. CDR3 nucleotides: TGTGCCAGCAGTGAATCAGGCAGGGGGGGATTGGATACGCAGTATTTT.

The J gene is TRBJ1-4, the V gene TRBV5-6; weak D call: TRBD1 (5 bases). The CDR3 has 12 residues. Germline V gene sequence: CDR1 SGHDT, CDR2 YYEEEE. Trimming took 0 bases from V and 10 from J, leaving 7 bases between them. This CDR3 is CASSLERGKLFF. CDR3 coding DNA: TGTGCCAGCAGCTTGGAGAGGGGAAAACTGTTTTTT.

The chain is built from TRBV5-6 and TRBJ2-1; D not resolved. V shed 6 bases and J shed 0 bases, with 13 bases lying between them. Looked up from germline, CDR1 is SGHDT and CDR2 is YYEEEE. The CDR3 totals 15 residues. CDR3 in amino acids: CASTTKRISYNEQFF. The CDR3 nucleotides read TGTGCCAGCACCACGAAACGGATCTCCTACAATGAGCAGTTCTTC.

This chain joins TRBV25-1 and TRBJ2-7; 9 positions agree with TRBD1. V was clipped by 4 bases and J by 4 bases; unmatched bases: 8. CDR3 length equals 15 residues. Germline V gene data show CDR1 as MGHDK and CDR2 as SYGVNS. The CDR3 reads CASSGWGQGSYEQYF. CDR3 in DNA: TGTGCCAGCAGTGGCTGGGGACAGGGTAGTTACGAGCAGTACTTC.

The chain recombines TRBV28 with TRBJ2-7, with 10 bases that match TRBD2. Trimming cost V 7 bases and J 5 bases; bases outside gene matches: 5. CDR1 is MDHEN and CDR2 is SYDVKM in the germline V gene. This CDR3 has 13 residues. CDR3 amino acids: CASTSGTSDEQYF. The CDR3 region has the DNA TGTGCCAGCACCTCCGGGACTAGCGACGAGCAGTACTTC.

The chain carries TRBV5-6 and TRBJ1-1; D might be TRBD1 (5 bases). CDR1 and CDR2 from the germline V gene are SGHDT and YYEEEE. V shed 1 base and J shed 8 bases, with 12 bases lying between them. The CDR3 consists of 13 residues. The CDR3 bases are TGTGCCAGCAGCTTGAATAGGGACGGCGAAGCTTTCTTT. Amino acid sequence: CASSLNRDGEAFF.

The V and J genes are TRBV27 and TRBJ1-2, with D unclear. V dropped 4 bases and J dropped 7 bases, with 7 bases sitting between them. The CDR3 loop spans 11 amino acids. Germline CDR1 and CDR2: MNHEY and SMNVEV (reference sequence). The CDR3 nucleotides read TGTGCCAGCAGTTCCCGACGTGGCTACACCTTC. Translation: CASSSRRGYTF.

The chain links TRBV27 to TRBJ2-5, with D possibly being TRBD1 (5 bases). Germline assignment: CDR1 MNHEY and CDR2 SMNVEV (reference sequence). V was cut by 1 base and J by 1 base, with 13 bases left in between. The CDR3 totals 16 residues. CDR3 loop: CASSLWQGPPQETQYF. DNA of the CDR3: TGTGCCAGCAGTTTATGGCAGGGTCCCCCCCAAGAGACCCAGTACTTC.